What follows is one TCR beta chain and its context. This specimen belongs to a study of blood T cell repertoires in COVID-19. Across the whole study: There were acute and convalescent COVID-19 samples, and they came from the United States, Italy and Spain. T cells, B-cell-depleted T cells, or PBMCs provided the cDNA or gDNA that served as material.

The CDR3 sequence is 17 residues long. The germline V and J ends were trimmed by 4 bases and 7 bases, with 21 bases remaining between them. Germline CDR1 SGDLS, CDR2 YYNGEE. Original data processing: Researchers report that nucleated cell counts were estimated from reference gene primer amplification. Sequencing was performed with immunoSEQ multiplex PCR; in TCRdb, only in-frame clones are kept and a portion is missing. The V and J calls and clone size are taken from that table; D and trimming were inferred from the DNA. The sample consists of about 230,000 clones, approximately 88% of them appearing once.

The sample comprised peripheral blood. This receptor was identified in a man in his forties with acute or convalescent COVID-19. V is TRBV9 and J is TRBJ2-6; D gene ambiguous. The CDR3 nucleotides are TGTGCCAGCAGCCTCTCCCCGACTGAAGTTCTAGCCAACGTCCTGACTTTC. This encodes CASSLSPTEVLANVLTF. Drawing the rest from reference TRBV9 and TRBJ2-6, the complete variable domain is DSGVTQTPKHLITATGQRVTLRCSPRSGDLSVYWYQQSLDQGLQFLIQYYNGEERAKGNILERFSAQQFPDLHSELNLSSLELGDSALYFCASSLSPTEVLANVLTFGAGSRLTVL.